A selection of T cell receptor beta chains follows, all from one sample in a study of blood T cell repertoires in COVID-19. Sequenced by immunoSEQ multiplex PCR; TCRdb stores in-frame clones only, minus some. Among about 190,000 clones, about nine tenths were seen once, and the ten largest hold around 7%. The sequenced material came from peripheral blood. The receptors derive from a middle-aged man with acute or convalescent COVID-19. The CDR3 runs from the conserved cysteine through the conserved F or W. The order of the fields is CDR3 DNA, CDR3 protein, clone size, V gene, J gene, D gene. The D gene is left open where the match is weak. Part of the rows lack a size; the others show once, few, many or a class for expanded clones.

cdr3_nt: TGCAGCGTTGAAGATCTTGGGAGACTTAACTATGGCTACACCTTC; cdr3_aa: CSVEDLGRLNYGYTF; clone_size: once; v_call: TRBV29-1; j_call: TRBJ1-2; d_call: .
cdr3_nt: TGCGCCAGCAGCTTGGGGCCGGGACAGGGGATAGGCACTGAAGCTTTCTTT; cdr3_aa: CASSLGPGQGIGTEAFF; clone_size: .; v_call: TRBV5-1; j_call: TRBJ1-1; d_call: TRBD1
cdr3_nt: TGTGCCAGCAGCTTGGGTATCCAGAATCGACAGTTCTTC; cdr3_aa: CASSLGIQNRQFF; clone_size: .; v_call: TRBV5-6; j_call: TRBJ2-1; d_call: .
cdr3_nt: TGTGCCAGCACCACGGGAGGGGGCCATGACGAGCAGTACTTC; cdr3_aa: CASTTGGGHDEQYF; clone_size: .; v_call: TRBV6-6; j_call: TRBJ2-7; d_call: .
cdr3_nt: TGTGCCAGCGCGAATCGACGGGAAGGGGGAATCTATGGCTACACCTTC; cdr3_aa: CASANRREGGIYGYTF; clone_size: .; v_call: TRBV2; j_call: TRBJ1-2; d_call: .
cdr3_nt: TGCGCCAGCAGCCCGGGACTAGCGGGGGTAGCTGCCACAGATACGCAGTATTTT; cdr3_aa: CASSPGLAGVAATDTQYF; clone_size: .; v_call: TRBV5-1; j_call: TRBJ2-3; d_call: TRBD2
cdr3_nt: TGTGCCAGCTCACCACGGCTCCCGAGTCGGGATAACTATGGCTACACCTTC; cdr3_aa: CASSPRLPSRDNYGYTF; clone_size: .; v_call: TRBV18; j_call: TRBJ1-2; d_call: .
cdr3_nt: TGTGCCGGCAGCCATGCGTCCCCCCCCTACGAGCAGTACTTC; cdr3_aa: CAGSHASPPYEQYF; clone_size: .; v_call: TRBV3-1/TRBV3-2; j_call: TRBJ2-7; d_call: .
cdr3_nt: TGCGCCAGCAGCTTGGCCGTCGGGGCGGGGGGCCAAGAGACCCAGTACTTC; cdr3_aa: CASSLAVGAGGQETQYF; clone_size: .; v_call: TRBV5-1; j_call: TRBJ2-5; d_call: TRBD2
cdr3_nt: TGTGCCAGCCGACAGGGGGGCATTAGGGAGCAGTACTTC; cdr3_aa: CASRQGGIREQYF; clone_size: .; v_call: TRBV12-3/TRBV12-4; j_call: TRBJ2-7; d_call: TRBD1
cdr3_nt: TGTGCCAGTAGTATGGCGCCGGGATCCTGGACGGATTCACCCCTCCACTTT; cdr3_aa: CASSMAPGSWTDSPLHF; clone_size: .; v_call: TRBV19; j_call: TRBJ1-6; d_call: .
cdr3_nt: TGTGCCTGGAGTCCCGGGACTGCGGTATACGAGCAGTACTTC; cdr3_aa: CAWSPGTAVYEQYF; clone_size: .; v_call: TRBV30; j_call: TRBJ2-7; d_call: .
cdr3_nt: TGTGCCAGCAGCCCGGGGAGCGGGGGGGAGTCCTACGAGCAGTACTTC; cdr3_aa: CASSPGSGGESYEQYF; clone_size: .; v_call: TRBV9; j_call: TRBJ2-7; d_call: TRBD2
cdr3_nt: TGTGCCAGCAGCCCATACAGCAGCATGAACACTGAAGCTTTCTTT; cdr3_aa: CASSPYSSMNTEAFF; clone_size: .; v_call: TRBV11-2; j_call: TRBJ1-1; d_call: .
cdr3_nt: TGTGCCATCAGTGAGTCAAGGGCAGGGTCAGATACGCAGTATTTT; cdr3_aa: CAISESRAGSDTQYF; clone_size: .; v_call: TRBV10-3; j_call: TRBJ2-3; d_call: .
cdr3_nt: TGTGCCAGCAGCCGCCCCCCGGGGGGTACCCCTTACGAGCAGTACTTC; cdr3_aa: CASSRPPGGTPYEQYF; clone_size: .; v_call: TRBV7-2; j_call: TRBJ2-7; d_call: TRBD2
cdr3_nt: TGTGCCAGCAGCTTAGAACTCTCCTACGAGCAGTACTTC; cdr3_aa: CASSLELSYEQYF; clone_size: few; v_call: TRBV11-3; j_call: TRBJ2-7; d_call: .
cdr3_nt: TGTGCCCACCGGGGAGGGACAGGGGACACCGGGGAGCTGTTTTTT; cdr3_aa: CAHRGGTGDTGELFF; clone_size: few; v_call: TRBV6-5; j_call: TRBJ2-2; d_call: TRBD1
cdr3_nt: TGCGCCAGCAGCCAACAGACAGGGTTGCTCTATGGCTACACCTTC; cdr3_aa: CASSQQTGLLYGYTF; clone_size: .; v_call: TRBV4-1; j_call: TRBJ1-2; d_call: TRBD1
cdr3_nt: TGTGCCAGCAGCTTAGGGGGAACAGGGGGCGTCACCGGGGAGCTGTTTTTT; cdr3_aa: CASSLGGTGGVTGELFF; clone_size: .; v_call: TRBV13; j_call: TRBJ2-2; d_call: TRBD1
cdr3_nt: TGCGCCAGCAGGTCTACCGGGGGAAATGAGCAGTTCTTC; cdr3_aa: CASRSTGGNEQFF; clone_size: .; v_call: TRBV5-1; j_call: TRBJ2-1; d_call: .
cdr3_nt: TGTGCCAGCAGCCACCCAGGTTCCTACGAGCAGTACTTC; cdr3_aa: CASSHPGSYEQYF; clone_size: .; v_call: TRBV3-1/TRBV3-2; j_call: TRBJ2-7; d_call: .
cdr3_nt: TGTGCCAGCATGACTCTCAGGGGAGAGAATTCACCCCTCCACTTT; cdr3_aa: CASMTLRGENSPLHF; clone_size: .; v_call: TRBV6-5; j_call: TRBJ1-6; d_call: .
cdr3_nt: TGCGCCAGCAGCTTAGGAGCGGGGGGGCCCCAAGAGACCCAGTACTTC; cdr3_aa: CASSLGAGGPQETQYF; clone_size: .; v_call: TRBV5-1; j_call: TRBJ2-5; d_call: TRBD2
cdr3_nt: TGTGCCAGCAGTTTATCGGGGACAGCCTCCTCTGGAAACACCATATATTTT; cdr3_aa: CASSLSGTASSGNTIYF; clone_size: .; v_call: TRBV27; j_call: TRBJ1-3; d_call: TRBD1
cdr3_nt: TGCGCCAGCAGCCAAGGGCGACAGGGGGACCTACGGGATGAAAAACTGTTTTTT; cdr3_aa: CASSQGRQGDLRDEKLFF; clone_size: .; v_call: TRBV4-3; j_call: TRBJ1-4; d_call: TRBD1
cdr3_nt: TGTGCCAGCAGCTTAGAGGCAGGGGCTGGAAACACCATATATTTT; cdr3_aa: CASSLEAGAGNTIYF; clone_size: .; v_call: TRBV7-9; j_call: TRBJ1-3; d_call: .
cdr3_nt: TGCGCCAGCAGCTTGGGACAGGGAAATTCACCCCTCCACTTT; cdr3_aa: CASSLGQGNSPLHF; clone_size: .; v_call: TRBV5-1; j_call: TRBJ1-6; d_call: TRBD1
cdr3_nt: TGTGCCAGCAGTGACCAGGGTTACAATCAGCCCCAGCATTTT; cdr3_aa: CASSDQGYNQPQHF; clone_size: .; v_call: TRBV2; j_call: TRBJ1-5; d_call: .
cdr3_nt: TGCGCCAGCGACGAAGAAGGAAGGGGGGGGGAGCAGCCCCAGCATTTT; cdr3_aa: CASDEEGRGGEQPQHF; clone_size: .; v_call: TRBV10-2; j_call: TRBJ1-5; d_call: .
cdr3_nt: TGTGCCAGCAGCCCCCTAGCGGGGGGCCACGGACGATACTACGAGCAGTACTTC; cdr3_aa: CASSPLAGGHGRYYEQYF; clone_size: .; v_call: TRBV7-2; j_call: TRBJ2-7; d_call: TRBD2